The T cell receptor (beta chain) described here comes from a study of CD8 T cells in Susac syndrome. As for the study in general: When blood was collected, patients with Susac syndrome were therapy-naive, were taking corticosteroids, or were receiving intravenous immunoglobulin alone.

From germline, CDR1 is SGHDT and CDR2 YYEEEE. J gave up 3 bases and V 5 bases, and 14 bases lay outside the gene matches. The CDR3 runs to 16 residues. Reverse transcription of roughly 0.5 to 1 ug RNA was performed with random hexamers. TCRdb processed the immunoSEQ multiplex PCR reads anew with MiXCR; each CDR3 protein has one entry. The table records roughly 160,000 distinct CDR3 sequences, 95% to 96% of them present only once. The rearrangement joins TRBV5-6 to TRBJ2-7, with 7 bases lining up with TRBD1. Material: CD4+ T cells from PBMCs. The clonotype originates from a human donor with Susac syndrome. The CDR3 spells CASRPWTGPIHYEQYV. As DNA, the CDR3 is TGTGCCAGCAGACCTTGGACAGGACCGATCCACTACGAGCAGTACGTC.